This note documents a single TCR beta chain sequence. Its specificity is not known. Clones were read by immunoSEQ multiplex PCR, and TCRdb kept only the in-frame ones, dropping some. The sample records tens of thousands of clones, about 91% being singletons. This specimen comes from a study of Tregs in tolerant kidney transplant recipients. Related graft donors supplied nonmyeloablative bone marrow transplants, and mixed chimerism was transient. Unstimulated regulatory T cells (CD4+CD25+CD127-), CD4+CD25- non-regulatory cells, CD4 and CD8 cells were FACS-sorted from thawed PBMCs. Germline loops: CDR1 GTSNPN, CDR2 SVGIG (reference sequence). The CDR3 runs to 12 residues. The J segment lost 14 bases and the V segment lost 1 base, leaving 9 bases of the junction unmatched. Whole-study results and caveats: Tolerant patients' donor-specific Tregs expanded beyond overall Tregs, suggesting antigen-driven growth. No direct test of biological reproducibility was done here. Expanding Tregs on activated donor B cells appeared to best identify donor-specific TCRbeta clones.

The specimen was CD4+ T cells from blood (PBMCs), collected 24 months after the transplant. The gene calls are TRBV30 and TRBJ1-2, with TRBD1 matching 8 bases. The clonotype was recovered from a human patient who received a combined kidney and bone marrow transplant. Some T cells may be graft donor cells. The CDR3 DNA sequence: TGTGCCTGGAGTGCAAAAGTGGACAGGGAGACCTTC. Translated, it gives CAWSAKVDRETF.